The 27 T cell receptor beta chains below all came from one sample that was sequenced in a study of breast tumors, draining lymph nodes, adjacent tissues. Samples came from axillary lymph nodes draining the breast cancer. Via MiXCR, TCRdb re-called the multiplex PCR reads, giving one row per CDR3 protein. The table lists over 250,000 distinct CDR3 sequences, 30% of them singletons. The sequenced material came from axillary lymph node tissue. The receptors were gathered from a female donor with breast cancer. Some clones in this sample may be carry-over from other donors' samples.

Many counts were recorded for this clonotype. The chain employs TRBV20-1 and TRBJ2-2; no clear D. V was shortened by 0 bases and J by 0 bases, with 8 bases between the two germline ends. The CDR3 totals 15 residues. Germline V lookup: CDR1 DFQATT, CDR2 SNEGSKA (reference sequence). The CDR3 DNA reads as TGCAGTGCTAGAGAAGCAGTCTCGAACACCGGGGAGCTGTTTTTT. Amino acids: CSAREAVSNTGELFF.

This clonotype was detected many times. This chain connects TRBV20-1 to TRBJ2-7; maybe TRBD1 (5 bases). Per germline, CDR1 DFQATT and CDR2 SNEGSKA (reference sequence). This CDR3 spans 15 amino acids. V lost 5 bases and J lost 6, with 23 bases in between. DNA for the CDR3: TGCAGTGCTGCCGGGCAGTCCAGGGCTGCTGGCGAGCAGTACTTC. It encodes CSAAGQSRAAGEQYF.

With regard to this clonotype: The final CDR3 position lacks the conserved phenylalanine or tryptophan, pointing to a likely read error. V gene TRBV24-1 combines with J gene TRBJ1-6, with D tentatively TRBD1 (6 bases). This CDR3 region has 17 residues. Germline V lookup: CDR1 KGHDR, CDR2 SFDVKD. CDR3 DNA sequence: TGTGCCACCAGTGGTTTGCGCCGACAGGTTACCAATTCACCCCTCCACCTT. This sequence encodes CATSGLRRQVTNSPLHL.

This clonotype was detected ten times or more. This rearrangement joins TRBV18 to TRBJ2-2; D is possibly TRBD2 (5 bases). Germline V lookup: CDR1 KGHSH, CDR2 LQKENI. V was trimmed by 3 bases and J by 4 bases, leaving 9 bases between them. The CDR3 consists of 14 residues. The CDR3 bases are TGTGCCAGCTCACCTGTCGAGGGCACCGGGGAGCTGTTTTTT. This gives the protein CASSPVEGTGELFF.

Ten or more counts support this clonotype. V and J are TRBV6-4 and TRBJ2-1; D is possibly TRBD1 (6 bases). This CDR3 spans 19 amino acids. Germline V CDR1 and CDR2: MRHNA, SNTAGT. The V end was cut by 0 bases, the J end by 3 bases, with 21 bases between. The DNA for the CDR3 is TGTGCCAGCAGTGACTCCGTCAGGGGTAACAGACGATTCTACAATGAGCAGTTCTTC. It encodes CASSDSVRGNRRFYNEQFF.

The V and J genes are TRBV5-4 and TRBJ1-4; 7 bases fit TRBD1. After removal of 4 bases from V and 3 bases from J, the junction contained 3 bases not matched to a gene. The germline V gene has CDR1 SGHNT and CDR2 YYREEE (reference sequence). This CDR3 comprises 14 residues. The CDR3 DNA reads TGTGCCAGCAGCAAACAGGGGCCTAATGAAAAACTGTTTTTT. This codes for CASSKQGPNEKLFF.

In its sample, this clonotype was seen many times. The gene calls are TRBV24-1 and TRBJ2-7; the D gene is possibly TRBD2 (5 bases). This CDR3 spans 14 amino acids. CDR1 is KGHDR, CDR2 SFDVKD, per germline. Deletions cut 3 bases from V and 3 bases from J, with 11 bases between. CDR3 residues: CATSDMGSGYEQYF. The CDR3 DNA reads TGTGCCACCAGTGATATGGGGAGTGGCTACGAGCAGTACTTC.

This clonotype was detected many times. This CDR3 is CASSLGRLAGGGWDEQFF. Written as DNA, the CDR3 is TGTGCCAGCAGCTTAGGTCGTTTGGCGGGAGGCGGTTGGGATGAGCAGTTCTTC. The chain recombines TRBV11-2 with TRBJ2-1, with 8 positions matching TRBD2. Germline CDR1 SGHAT, CDR2 FQNNGV. The CDR3 is 18 amino acids. V shed 1 base, J shed 8 bases, and the junction held 16 bases outside the gene matches.

This clonotype was seen a few times. The chain is built from TRBV29-1 and TRBJ1-1; TRBD1 aligns across 7 bases. Germline V gives CDR1 SQVTM, CDR2 ANQGSEA. The ends lost 0 bases at V and 3 bases at J; junction bases unmatched: 1. The CDR3 totals 13 residues. CDR3 sequence (DNA): TGCAGCGTTGAAGATGGACAGGACACTGAAGCTTTCTTT. This sequence encodes CSVEDGQDTEAFF.

This clonotype was counted many times. This chain uses TRBV19 with TRBJ2-7; TRBD2 aligns across 13 bases. The CDR3 spans 15 residues. V was pared by 4 bases and J by 4 bases, with 4 bases of the junction left unmatched. Germline CDR1 is LNHDA and CDR2 is SQIVND (reference sequence). The DNA of the CDR3 is TGTGCCAGTAGTAGGGGACTAGCGGGGAGATACGAGCAGTACTTC. It yields the protein CASSRGLAGRYEQYF.

The chain carries TRBV28 and TRBJ2-7; D perhaps matches TRBD2 (6 bases). The CDR3 runs 16 residues. Trimming shortened V by 4 bases and J by 0 bases, and 16 bases separated the two germline ends. Looked up from germline, CDR1 is MDHEN and CDR2 is SYDVKM. The CDR3 here is CASSYTGTLVSYEQYF. The CDR3 DNA reads TGTGCCAGCAGTTACACCGGGACTCTCGTCTCCTACGAGCAGTACTTC.

There are many counts of this clonotype. This chain connects TRBV9 to TRBJ1-2; TRBD1 agrees at 9 bases. Germline values: CDR1 SGDLS, CDR2 YYNGEE. CDR3 length: 16 residues. V was clipped by 1 base and J by 0 bases; unmatched bases: 4. The CDR3 nucleotides are TGTGCCAGCAGCGTAACAGGGGGCTCAGCTAACTATGGCTACACCTTC. Protein product: CASSVTGGSANYGYTF.

The chain is built from TRBV18 and TRBJ2-2; TRBD1 agrees at 7 bases. Per the germline V gene, CDR1 is KGHSH and CDR2 is LQKENI. This CDR3 contains 15 residues. J lost 4 bases, V lost 6 bases, and 8 bases had no gene match. The CDR3 is CASSLTGFSTGELFF. The DNA for the CDR3 is TGTGCCAGCTCGCTGACAGGGTTCAGCACCGGGGAGCTGTTTTTT.

The count of this clonotype is one. This may arise from a read error, as a much more abundant clone is one base away. This is likely a read error, given that the CDR3 carries no conserved phenylalanine or tryptophan at its end. The J gene is TRBJ2-2, the V gene TRBV14; D is undetermined. Trimming stripped 1 base from V and 2 bases from J, with 2 bases between. In germline, CDR1 is SGHDN, CDR2 FVKESK. This CDR3 is 13 amino acids long. The CDR3 DNA is TGTGCCAGCAGCCAAGTTAACACCGGGGAGCTGTTTTCT. This gives the protein CASSQVNTGELFS.

On this clonotype itself: A junction boundary mismatches the germline segment, possibly from a read error. The chain uses TRBV4-1 and TRBJ2-3, with 9 bases fitting TRBD2. Germline CDR1 is MGHRA and CDR2 is YSYEKL. The CDR3 loop spans 15 amino acids. CDR3 sequence reads: CTSSRSGSVVDKQYF. CDR3 nucleotide sequence: TGCACCAGCAGCCGTAGCGGGAGTGTGGTAGATAAGCAGTATTTT.

In its sample, this clonotype was seen many times. The gene calls are TRBV20-1 and TRBJ1-2, with D perhaps TRBD1 (6 bases). This CDR3 is built from 13 residues. CDR1 and CDR2 (germline): DFQATT, SNEGSKA (reference sequence). V was shortened by 6 bases and J by 7 bases, with 18 bases between the two germline ends. CDR3 region: CSAGGRGGGGYTF. The CDR3 coding sequence is TGCAGTGCGGGGGGAAGGGGGGGTGGTGGCTACACCTTC.

This clonotype was recorded only once. V gene TRBV10-1 combines with J gene TRBJ2-7; TRBD1 matches 9 bases. The ends lost 6 bases at V and 3 bases at J; junction bases unmatched: 9. The germline V gene encodes CDR1 WNHNN and CDR2 SYGVQD (reference sequence). The CDR3 covers 15 residues. The CDR3 nucleotides read TGCGCCAGCAGAGGGACAGGGAAAGCTTACTACGAGCAGTACTTC. Its protein product is CASRGTGKAYYEQYF.

The chain links TRBV20-1 to TRBJ1-3; no definite D call. CDR1 DFQATT and CDR2 SNEGSKA come from the germline V gene (reference sequence). The CDR3 length is 9 residues. The V end was cut by 0 bases, the J end by 9 bases, with 0 bases between. The CDR3 DNA reads as TGCAGTGCTAGAGACACCATATATTTT. Translating it yields CSARDTIYF.

The V and J genes are TRBV5-1 and TRBJ1-2; the D gene is possibly TRBD1 (6 bases). The V and J ends lost 4 bases and 4 bases respectively, with 20 bases between them. Germline V gene sequence: CDR1 SGHRS, CDR2 YFSETQ. This CDR3 is built from 16 residues. CDR3 sequence (DNA): TGCGCCAGCAGCCCTGGGGGGGGCCCCTCTTCCTATGGCTACACCTTC. This sequence encodes CASSPGGGPSSYGYTF.

CDR3: CSARDFSIWGEQYF. CDR3 DNA: TGCAGTGCTAGAGATTTTTCAATTTGGGGCGAGCAGTACTTC. This chain links TRBV20-1 with TRBJ2-7, with D uncertain. Germline V gene data show CDR1 as DFQATT and CDR2 as SNEGSKA (reference sequence). Trimming cost V 0 bases and J 6 bases, with 15 bases left between them. CDR3 length: 14 amino acids.

V and J are TRBV11-2 and TRBJ2-1; 13 positions match TRBD2. CDR1 is SGHAT and CDR2 is FQNNGV in the germline V gene. V lost 5 bases, J lost 2 bases, and 3 bases stayed unmatched. The CDR3 length is 16 residues. The CDR3 sequence is CASSLLAGGTYNEQFF. The CDR3 DNA is TGTGCCAGCAGCCTACTAGCGGGGGGGACCTACAATGAGCAGTTCTTC.

This clonotype was seen repeatedly, ten times or more. The chain is built from TRBV5-1 and TRBJ1-2, with TRBD1 matching over 8 bases. This CDR3 is built from 14 residues. Trimming at V came to 4 bases and at J to 6 bases, leaving 8 bases not matched to a gene. Germline CDR1 reads SGHRS; CDR2 reads YFSETQ. CDR3 residues: CASSGQGEVNGYTF. CDR3 nucleotide sequence: TGCGCCAGCAGCGGACAGGGTGAGGTGAATGGCTACACCTTC.

In this sample, this clonotype turned up once. The CDR3 reads CASSEVRGANVLTF. DNA for the CDR3: TGTGCCAGCAGTGAAGTACGAGGGGCCAACGTCCTGACTTTC. V gene TRBV2 combines with J gene TRBJ2-6; D unresolved. Looked up from germline, CDR1 is SNHLY and CDR2 is FYNNEI. Trimming took off 1 base at V and 4 bases at J, with 5 bases between the two ends. This CDR3 has 14 residues.

Turning to this clonotype: This clone may be a read error of a much larger clone one base away. Here the CDR3 DNA reads TGTGCCAGCAGCCAGAGCGGGAGCCAGACCACCGGGGAGCTGTTTTTT. This gives the protein CASSQSGSQTTGELFF. V and J are TRBV5-4 and TRBJ2-2, with TRBD2 matching over 8 bases. CDR1 and CDR2 from the germline V gene are SGHNT and YYREEE (reference sequence). This CDR3 comprises 16 residues. With 4 bases clipped from V and 4 bases from J, the junction kept 9 bases outside the gene matches.

This clonotype was recorded many times. The CDR3 coding sequence is TGCGCCAGCAGCCGAGTTAGACTAGCGGGAGGCGGCCACCCCTACGAGCAGTACTTC. It specifies CASSRVRLAGGGHPYEQYF. V and J are TRBV4-3 and TRBJ2-7; 13 positions agree with TRBD2. Trimming at V came to 4 bases and at J to 2 bases, leaving 14 bases not matched to a gene. Germline V lookup: CDR1 LGHNA, CDR2 YSLEER. The CDR3 sequence is 19 residues long.

This chain joins TRBV6-5 and TRBJ2-7; 9 bases map to TRBD2. Germline V gene sequence: CDR1 MNHEY, CDR2 SVGAGI. This CDR3 is built from 15 residues. Unmatched junction bases numbered 5, after V lost 2 bases and J lost 3 bases. The CDR3, as DNA: TGTGCCAGCAGTTACCGTAGCGGGAGCCTCTACGAGCAGTACTTC. It translates to CASSYRSGSLYEQYF.

Concerning this clonotype: At one of its ends the junction is not consistent with the germline gene, which may arise from a read error. V and J are TRBV9 and TRBJ2-1, with D possibly being TRBD2 (5 bases). The germline V gene has CDR1 SGDLS and CDR2 YYNGEE. The length of the CDR3 is 14 residues. The chain's CDR3 is CASSVVPGSDEQSF. The CDR3 DNA follows: TGTGCCAGCAGCGTAGTGCCGGGGAGCGATGAGCAGTCCTTC. Based on the CDR3 plus reference TRBV9 and TRBJ2-1, the full variable domain is DSGVTQTPKHLITATGQRVTLRCSPRSGDLSVYWYQQSLDQGLQFLIQYYNGEERAKGNILERFSAQQFPDLHSELNLSSLELGDSALYFCASSVVPGSDEQSFGPGTRLTVL.